This passage covers 19 T cell receptor beta chains from one sample sequenced in a study of beta chain features in type 1 diabetes. The investigators reverse transcribed all of the isolated RNA, so they sequenced expressed TCRB transcripts. Assay: immunoSEQ multiplex PCR; the TCRdb copy retains only in-frame clones and omits some. The sample consists of under 200,000 clones, about 8.3% of them appearing once. Study-wide findings and caveats: TCRB CDR3 length was moderately but significantly reduced in all four CD4+ subsets of Type 1 diabetes patients.

No cognate antigen is known for these TCRs. Sequenced input: central memory CD4+ T cells from blood. All receptors come from a woman aged 18-35 years with type 1 diabetes.

This clone occurred a few times. The chain is built from TRBV6-5 and TRBJ1-1; no definite D call. The CDR3 covers 14 residues. V was shortened by 4 bases and J by 0 bases, with 9 bases between the two germline ends. Germline CDR1 is MNHEY and CDR2 is SVGAGI. CDR3 coding DNA: TGTGCCAGCAGTTTTGGCAGGATGAACACTGAAGCTTTCTTT. Its protein is CASSFGRMNTEAFF.

The chain employs TRBV15 and TRBJ2-5; TRBD1 agrees at 8 bases. Germline V lookup: CDR1 LNHNV, CDR2 YYDKDF (reference sequence). The CDR3 has 16 amino acids. With 0 bases clipped from V and 5 bases from J, the junction kept 8 bases outside the gene matches. In DNA, the CDR3 is TGTGCCACCAGCAGAGATGTTGGACAGGGCCGGGAGACCCAGTACTTC. Residues: CATSRDVGQGRETQYF.

The chain couples TRBV9 to TRBJ2-1; D is ambiguous. Trimming left V 0 bases short and J 8 bases short, with 3 bases between. The CDR3 contains 11 residues. Germline V lookup: CDR1 SGDLS, CDR2 YYNGEE. The CDR3 region is CASSVGDEQFF. The CDR3 DNA reads as TGTGCCAGCAGCGTAGGCGATGAGCAGTTCTTC. The variable domain in full, completed from reference TRBV9 and TRBJ2-1, reads DSGVTQTPKHLITATGQRVTLRCSPRSGDLSVYWYQQSLDQGLQFLIQYYNGEERAKGNILERFSAQQFPDLHSELNLSSLELGDSALYFCASSVGDEQFFGPGTRLTVL.

A few counts support this clone. The chain joins TRBV28 to TRBJ2-5, with 7 bases fitting TRBD1. V shed 5 bases and J 5 bases; nucleotides not matched to a gene: 11. This CDR3 has 15 residues. The germline CDR1 and CDR2 sequences are MDHEN and SYDVKM. CDR3 DNA: TGTGCCAGCAGTCCGCCGGCAGGGGGTTACGAGACCCAGTACTTC. The encoded protein is CASSPPAGGYETQYF.

This clone was recorded at least ten times. The chain is built from TRBV7-6 and TRBJ2-1, with 12 bases fitting TRBD1. Germline-derived CDR1 and CDR2 are SGHVS and FNYEAQ. With 6 bases clipped from V and 7 bases from J, the junction kept 4 bases outside the gene matches. The CDR3 is 14 amino acids. The CDR3 reads CASRGTGGWNEQFF. The CDR3 DNA reads as TGTGCCAGCAGAGGGACAGGGGGCTGGAATGAGCAGTTCTTC.

The chain employs TRBV14 and TRBJ2-1; 10 nucleotides match TRBD1. There are 13 residues in the CDR3. The germline CDR1 and CDR2 sequences are SGHDN and FVKESK. V shed 2 bases, J shed 10 bases, and the junction held 2 bases outside the gene matches. CDR3 residues: CASSQRDRGEQFF. In DNA form, the CDR3 reads TGTGCCAGCAGCCAACGGGACAGGGGAGAGCAGTTCTTC. Together with reference TRBV14 and TRBJ2-1, the CDR3 gives the full variable domain: EAGVTQFPSHSVIEKGQTVTLRCDPISGHDNLYWYRRVMGKEIKFLLHFVKESKQDESGMPNNRFLAERTGGTYSTLKVQPAELEDSGVYFCASSQRDRGEQFFGPGTRLTVL.

V is TRBV9 and J is TRBJ2-7; maybe TRBD1 (7 bases). The CDR3 loop spans 14 amino acids. The germline V gene has CDR1 SGDLS and CDR2 YYNGEE. The V and J ends lost 4 bases and 7 bases respectively, with 18 bases between them. Here the CDR3 DNA reads TGTGCCAGCAGCTCGACAGGGACTTTAGGAGAGCAGTACTTC. Translating gives CASSSTGTLGEQYF. Full variable domain (missing parts from reference TRBV9 and TRBJ2-7): DSGVTQTPKHLITATGQRVTLRCSPRSGDLSVYWYQQSLDQGLQFLIQYYNGEERAKGNILERFSAQQFPDLHSELNLSSLELGDSALYFCASSSTGTLGEQYFGPGTRLTVT.

This clone turned up a few times. The chain joins TRBV2 to TRBJ2-5; D unresolved. Germline assignment: CDR1 SNHLY and CDR2 FYNNEI. The length of the CDR3 is 12 residues. V shed 5 bases and J shed 7 bases, with 11 bases lying between them. CDR3 region: CASSSWSGTQYF. The CDR3 DNA reads as TGTGCCAGCAGTTCATGGAGTGGGACCCAGTACTTC.

This chain connects TRBV16 to TRBJ2-5; D is undetermined. In germline, CDR1 is KGHSY, CDR2 FQNENV. This CDR3 is 13 amino acids long. V lost 4 bases, J lost 2 bases, and 8 bases lay in between. In DNA form, the CDR3 reads TGTGCCAGCAGCCTCCGAACACAAGAGACCCAGTACTTC. Protein sequence: CASSLRTQETQYF.

The V gene is TRBV2, the J gene TRBJ1-1; D might be TRBD1 (5 bases). The CDR3 is 13 amino acids. Trimming stripped 5 bases from V and 3 bases from J, with 10 bases between. CDR1 is SNHLY, CDR2 FYNNEI, per germline. Here the CDR3 DNA reads TGTGCCAGCAGTTCTACAGGAGACACTGAAGCTTTCTTT. It encodes CASSSTGDTEAFF.

This clone has only a few counts. The genes are TRBV5-4 and TRBJ1-1, with D unclear. Trimming pared 4 bases from V and 4 bases from J, leaving 17 bases between. Germline values: CDR1 SGHNT, CDR2 YYREEE (reference sequence). The CDR3 extends over 15 amino acids. CDR3 protein: CASSQELRVRTEAFF. Here the CDR3 DNA reads TGTGCCAGCAGCCAAGAGCTGCGGGTACGCACTGAAGCTTTCTTT. Together with reference TRBV5-4 and TRBJ1-1, the CDR3 gives the full variable domain: ETGVTQSPTHLIKTRGQQVTLRCSSQSGHNTVSWYQQALGQGPQFIFQYYREEENGRGNFPPRFSGLQFPNYSSELNVNALELDDSALYLCASSQELRVRTEAFFGQGTRLTVV.

The rearrangement links TRBV4-1 to TRBJ2-3; TRBD1 agrees at 7 bases. This CDR3 has 15 residues. Trimming at V came to 3 bases and at J to 3 bases, leaving 6 bases not matched to a gene. Per the germline V gene, CDR1 is MGHRA and CDR2 is YSYEKL. This chain's CDR3 is CASSQTGKRTDTQYF. The CDR3 DNA follows: TGCGCCAGCAGCCAGACAGGGAAACGGACAGATACGCAGTATTTT.

This clone was counted only a few times. The chain employs TRBV5-1 and TRBJ2-1; 11 nucleotides agree with TRBD2. V shed 3 bases and J 4 bases; nucleotides not matched to a gene: 3. This CDR3 is built from 15 residues. Per germline, CDR1 SGHRS and CDR2 YFSETQ. The CDR3 loop is CASSSTSGSYNEQFF. The CDR3 DNA reads as TGCGCCAGCAGCTCCACTAGCGGGAGTTACAATGAGCAGTTCTTC.

This clone was picked up a small number of times. Here the CDR3 reads CASSLGSGGNQPQHF. In DNA, the CDR3 is TGTGCCAGCAGTTTGGGGAGCGGGGGCAATCAGCCCCAGCATTTT. The chain combines TRBV28 with TRBJ1-5, with D hard to call. Germline assignment: CDR1 MDHEN and CDR2 SYDVKM. Trimming took off 3 bases at V and 2 bases at J, with 11 bases between the two ends. The CDR3 contains 15 residues.

This clone was detected a few times. V and J are TRBV29-1 and TRBJ1-2; 10 bases are a match to TRBD1. V lost 2 bases, J lost 8 bases, and 8 bases stayed unmatched. The CDR3 totals 14 residues. Germline V CDR1 and CDR2: SQVTM, ANQGSEA. DNA for the CDR3: TGCAGCGTTGAACCGACAGGGGGCGCGGGAGGCTACACCTTC. It translates to CSVEPTGGAGGYTF.

In its sample, this clone was seen a few times. The genes are TRBV11-3 and TRBJ2-7; possibly TRBD1 for D (6 bases). The V end was cut by 6 bases, the J end by 3 bases, with 12 bases between. Germline values: CDR1 SGHNT, CDR2 YENEEA. The CDR3 covers 13 residues. In DNA form, the CDR3 reads TGTGCCAGCAGGTCTAAACAGGGCTACGAGCAGTACTTC. Its translation is CASRSKQGYEQYF.

The chain joins TRBV5-4 to TRBJ2-7, with 8 positions matching TRBD1. V was clipped by 3 bases and J by 5 bases; unmatched bases: 13. Germline V gene sequence: CDR1 SGHNT, CDR2 YYREEE (reference sequence). The CDR3 is 16 amino acids. The CDR3 nucleotides read TGTGCCAGCAGCTCCAAAATGACAGGGGCTTTAGACGAGCAGTACTTC. Residues: CASSSKMTGALDEQYF. Based on the CDR3 plus reference TRBV5-4 and TRBJ2-7, the full variable domain is ETGVTQSPTHLIKTRGQQVTLRCSSQSGHNTVSWYQQALGQGPQFIFQYYREEENGRGNFPPRFSGLQFPNYSSELNVNALELDDSALYLCASSSKMTGALDEQYFGPGTRLTVT.

This chain connects TRBV29-1 to TRBJ2-1; 10 nucleotides match TRBD2. Losses at the gene ends were 1 base for V and 0 bases for J; bases not matched to a gene: 9. This CDR3 region has 18 residues. The germline V gene encodes CDR1 SQVTM and CDR2 ANQGSEA. This CDR3 reads CSVEVPLAGRSSYNEQFF. The DNA of the CDR3 is TGCAGCGTTGAAGTACCACTAGCGGGACGGAGCTCCTACAATGAGCAGTTCTTC.

This rearrangement joins TRBV5-1 to TRBJ1-1, with 8 bases lining up with TRBD1. V shed 5 bases and J 8 bases; nucleotides not matched to a gene: 11. The germline CDR1 and CDR2 sequences are SGHRS and YFSETQ. The CDR3 covers 14 residues. CDR3 bases: TGCGCCAGCAGGTCGACAGGGGTAAAAGGGGAAGCTTTCTTT. Protein sequence: CASRSTGVKGEAFF. The full variable domain, rest sourced from reference TRBV5-1 and TRBJ1-1, is KAGVTQTPRYLIKTRGQQVTLSCSPISGHRSVSWYQQTPGQGLQFLFEYFSETQRNKGNFPGRFSGRQFSNSRSEMNVSTLELGDSALYLCASRSTGVKGEAFFGQGTRLTVV.